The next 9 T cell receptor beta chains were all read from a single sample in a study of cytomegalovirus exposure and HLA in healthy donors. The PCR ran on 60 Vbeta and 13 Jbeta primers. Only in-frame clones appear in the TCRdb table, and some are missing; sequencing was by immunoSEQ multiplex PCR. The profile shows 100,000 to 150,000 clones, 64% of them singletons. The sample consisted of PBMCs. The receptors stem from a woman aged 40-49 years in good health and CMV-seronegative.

This chain's CDR3 is CAWTSDREGYGYTF. The DNA for the CDR3 is TGTGCCTGGACCTCGGACAGGGAAGGCTATGGCTACACCTTC. The rearrangement joins TRBV30 to TRBJ1-2, with 8 bases lining up with TRBD1. Germline-derived CDR1 and CDR2 are GTSNPN and SVGIG (reference sequence). The J segment lost 4 bases and the V segment lost 4 bases, leaving 8 bases of the junction unmatched. The CDR3 contains 14 residues.

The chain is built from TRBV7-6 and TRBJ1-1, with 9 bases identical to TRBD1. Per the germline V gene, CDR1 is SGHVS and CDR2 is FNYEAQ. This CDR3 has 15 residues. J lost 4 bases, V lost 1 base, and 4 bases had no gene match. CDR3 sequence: CASSLGTGAATEAFF. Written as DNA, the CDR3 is TGTGCCAGCAGCTTAGGGACAGGGGCGGCCACTGAAGCTTTCTTT.

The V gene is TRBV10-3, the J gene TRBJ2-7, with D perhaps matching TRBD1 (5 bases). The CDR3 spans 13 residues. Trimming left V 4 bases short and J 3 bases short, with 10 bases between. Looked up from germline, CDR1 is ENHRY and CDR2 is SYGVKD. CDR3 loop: CAISAGQFYEQYF. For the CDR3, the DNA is TGTGCCATCAGTGCCGGACAATTCTACGAGCAGTACTTC.

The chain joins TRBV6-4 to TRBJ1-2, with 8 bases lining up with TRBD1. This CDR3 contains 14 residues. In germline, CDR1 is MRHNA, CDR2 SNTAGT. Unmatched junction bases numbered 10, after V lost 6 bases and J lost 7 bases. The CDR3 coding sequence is TGTGCCAGCAGCGAGGACAGGGACATAGGTGGCTACACCTTC. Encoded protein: CASSEDRDIGGYTF.

The CDR3 region has the DNA TGTGCCAGCAGCTTAGAGGGGACTAGCTGGTACAATGAGCAGTTCTTC. Its protein product is CASSLEGTSWYNEQFF. The gene calls are TRBV7-2 and TRBJ2-1; 9 positions agree with TRBD2. Per germline, CDR1 SGHTA and CDR2 FQGNSA. V lost 1 base and J lost 4; bases outside the gene matches: 5. The CDR3 consists of 16 residues.

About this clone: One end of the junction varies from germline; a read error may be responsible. CDR3 amino acids: CAGSPGTSGGLVDEQFF. The CDR3 coding sequence is TGTGCCGGCTCACCGGGAACTAGCGGGGGCCTTGTGGATGAGCAGTTCTTC. This sequence joins TRBV18 and TRBJ2-1; 11 bases agree with TRBD2. Germline lookup yields CDR1 KGHSH and CDR2 LQKENI. CDR3 length: 17 residues.

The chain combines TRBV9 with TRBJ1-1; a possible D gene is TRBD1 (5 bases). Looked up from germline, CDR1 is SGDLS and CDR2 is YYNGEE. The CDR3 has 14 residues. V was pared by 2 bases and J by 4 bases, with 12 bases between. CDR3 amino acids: CASSVRVSTTEAFF. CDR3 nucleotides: TGTGCCAGCAGCGTCAGGGTTTCTACCACTGAAGCTTTCTTT.

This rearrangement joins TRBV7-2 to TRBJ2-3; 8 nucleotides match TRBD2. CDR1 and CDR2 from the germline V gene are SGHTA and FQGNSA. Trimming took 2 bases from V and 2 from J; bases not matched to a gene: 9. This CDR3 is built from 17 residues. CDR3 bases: TGTGCCAGCAGCTTAAGGACTAGCCGGGGGTACACAGATACGCAGTATTTT. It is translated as CASSLRTSRGYTDTQYF.

This CDR3 is CASSSGMEYGYTF. The DNA of the CDR3 is TGTGCCAGCAGCTCAGGGATGGAGTATGGCTACACCTTC. The rearrangement links TRBV5-4 to TRBJ1-2; D is perhaps TRBD1 (5 bases). The CDR3 is 13 amino acids. CDR1 and CDR2 (germline): SGHNT, YYREEE (reference sequence). The germline V and J ends were trimmed by 3 bases and 5 bases, with 11 bases remaining between them. The full variable domain, rest sourced from reference TRBV5-4 and TRBJ1-2, is ETGVTQSPTHLIKTRGQQVTLRCSSQSGHNTVSWYQQALGQGPQFIFQYYREEENGRGNFPPRFSGLQFPNYSSELNVNALELDDSALYLCASSSGMEYGYTFGSGTRLTVV.